This T cell receptor (beta chain) came from a study of cytomegalovirus exposure and HLA in healthy donors. Study-wide findings and caveats: Using the classifier, cytomegalovirus status was reportedly diagnosed with high specificity and sensitivity. Across donors, sequencing depth was assumed by presence/absence analyses to be roughly uniform.

The CDR3 length is 14 residues. The ends were cut back, 2 bases at V and 2 bases at J, with 10 bases in the middle. Germline lookup yields CDR1 SGDLS and CDR2 YYNGEE. Use of 60 Vbeta and 13 Jbeta primers characterized the PCR. Measured with immunoSEQ multiplex PCR; TCRdb has only the in-frame clones, and not every one. This table holds roughly 100,000 clones, about 83% found once. Details on this clone: Its antigen is as yet unknown.

The sequence was obtained from a female donor in good health and CMV-seropositive. This chain uses TRBV9 with TRBJ1-2; D call uncertain. Material: PBMCs. CDR3 sequence (DNA): TGTGCCAGCAGCGTCCGGAGCGAAAACTATGGCTACACCTTC. Translation: CASSVRSENYGYTF.